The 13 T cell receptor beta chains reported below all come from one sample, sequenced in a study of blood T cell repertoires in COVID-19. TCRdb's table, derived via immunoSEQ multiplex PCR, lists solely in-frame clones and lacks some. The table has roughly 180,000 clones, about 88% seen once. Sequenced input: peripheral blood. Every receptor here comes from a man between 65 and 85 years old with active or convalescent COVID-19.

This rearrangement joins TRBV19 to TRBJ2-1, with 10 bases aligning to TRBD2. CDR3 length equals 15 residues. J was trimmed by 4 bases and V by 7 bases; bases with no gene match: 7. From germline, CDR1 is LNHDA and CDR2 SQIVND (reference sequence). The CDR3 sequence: CASKITSGAYNEQFF. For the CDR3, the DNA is TGTGCCAGTAAGATTACTAGCGGGGCTTACAATGAGCAGTTCTTC.

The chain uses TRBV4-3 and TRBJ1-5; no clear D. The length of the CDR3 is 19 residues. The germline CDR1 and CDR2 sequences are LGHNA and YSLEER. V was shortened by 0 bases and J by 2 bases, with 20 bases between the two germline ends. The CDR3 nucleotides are TGCGCCAGCAGCCAAGATTTGAGTGTTTCCTCATTCGGCAATCAGCCCCAGCATTTT. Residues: CASSQDLSVSSFGNQPQHF.

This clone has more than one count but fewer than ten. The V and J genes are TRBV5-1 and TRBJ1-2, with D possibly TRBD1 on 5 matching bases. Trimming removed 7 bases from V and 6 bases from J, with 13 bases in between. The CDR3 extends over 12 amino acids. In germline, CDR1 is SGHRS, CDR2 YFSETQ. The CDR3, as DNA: TGCGCCAGCGCAGGGAGGAGGCATGGCTACACCTTC. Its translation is CASAGRRHGYTF.

The CDR3 here is CASSSTSGGAFRTGELFF. In DNA, the CDR3 is TGTGCCAGCAGCTCCACTAGCGGGGGGGCCTTCAGGACCGGGGAGCTGTTTTTT. The rearrangement joins TRBV5-4 to TRBJ2-2, with 13 bases fitting TRBD2. J was trimmed by 5 bases and V by 3 bases; bases with no gene match: 10. Germline V gene data show CDR1 as SGHNT and CDR2 as YYREEE (reference sequence). The CDR3 contains 18 residues. The variable domain in full, completed from reference TRBV5-4 and TRBJ2-2, reads ETGVTQSPTHLIKTRGQQVTLRCSSQSGHNTVSWYQQALGQGPQFIFQYYREEENGRGNFPPRFSGLQFPNYSSELNVNALELDDSALYLCASSSTSGGAFRTGELFFGEGSRLTVL.

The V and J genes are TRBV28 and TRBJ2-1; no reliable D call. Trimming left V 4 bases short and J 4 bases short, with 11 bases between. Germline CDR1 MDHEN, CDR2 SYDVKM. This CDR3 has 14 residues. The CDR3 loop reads CASSSYLQYNEQFF. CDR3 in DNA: TGTGCCAGCAGTTCCTATCTGCAATACAATGAGCAGTTCTTC.

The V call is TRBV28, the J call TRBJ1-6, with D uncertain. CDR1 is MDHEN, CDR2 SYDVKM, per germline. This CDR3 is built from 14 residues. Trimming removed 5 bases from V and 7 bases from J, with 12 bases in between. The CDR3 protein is CASSAQAKNSPLHF. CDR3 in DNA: TGTGCCAGCAGTGCCCAGGCTAAGAATTCACCCCTCCACTTT.

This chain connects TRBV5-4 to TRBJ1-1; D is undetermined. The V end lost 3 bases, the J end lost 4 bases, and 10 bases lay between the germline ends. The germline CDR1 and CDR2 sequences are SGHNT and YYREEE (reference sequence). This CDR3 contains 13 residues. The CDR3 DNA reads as TGTGCCAGCAGCTCCCCGAGATTCACTGAAGCTTTCTTT. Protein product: CASSSPRFTEAFF.

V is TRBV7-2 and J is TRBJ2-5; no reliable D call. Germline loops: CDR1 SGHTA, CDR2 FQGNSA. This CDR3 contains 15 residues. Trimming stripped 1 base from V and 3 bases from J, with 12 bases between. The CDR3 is CASSLVFSGKETQYF. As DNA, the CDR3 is TGTGCCAGCAGCTTAGTTTTTTCCGGTAAAGAGACCCAGTACTTC. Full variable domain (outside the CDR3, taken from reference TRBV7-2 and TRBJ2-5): GAGVSQSPSNKVTEKGKDVELRCDPISGHTALYWYRQSLGQGLEFLIYFQGNSAPDKSGLPSDRFSAERTGGSVSTLTIQRTQQEDSAVYLCASSLVFSGKETQYFGPGTRLLVL.

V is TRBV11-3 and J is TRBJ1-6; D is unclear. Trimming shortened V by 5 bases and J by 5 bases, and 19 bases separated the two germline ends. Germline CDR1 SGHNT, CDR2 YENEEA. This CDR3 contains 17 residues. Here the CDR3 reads CASSPRRVRRDNSPLHF. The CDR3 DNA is TGTGCCAGCAGCCCGAGGAGGGTGCGACGCGATAATTCACCCCTCCACTTT.

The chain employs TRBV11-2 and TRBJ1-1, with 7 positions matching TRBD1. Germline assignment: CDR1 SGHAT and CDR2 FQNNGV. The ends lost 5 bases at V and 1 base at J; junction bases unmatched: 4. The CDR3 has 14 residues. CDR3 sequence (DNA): TGTGCCAGCAGCCAGGGGACAGCGAACACTGAAGCTTTCTTT. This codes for CASSQGTANTEAFF.

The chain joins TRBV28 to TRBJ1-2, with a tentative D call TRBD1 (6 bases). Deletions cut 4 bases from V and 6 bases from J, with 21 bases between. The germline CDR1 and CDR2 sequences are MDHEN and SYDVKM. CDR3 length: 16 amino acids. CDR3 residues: CASSSNLLDRTDGYTF. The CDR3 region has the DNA TGTGCCAGCAGTTCGAATCTACTAGACAGGACCGATGGCTACACCTTC.

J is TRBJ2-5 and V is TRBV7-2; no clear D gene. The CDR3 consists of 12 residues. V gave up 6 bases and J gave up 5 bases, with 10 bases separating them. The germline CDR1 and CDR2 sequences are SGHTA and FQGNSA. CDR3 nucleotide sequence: TGTGCCAGCAGTTCCCCCCCGGAGACCCAGTACTTC. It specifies CASSSPPETQYF.

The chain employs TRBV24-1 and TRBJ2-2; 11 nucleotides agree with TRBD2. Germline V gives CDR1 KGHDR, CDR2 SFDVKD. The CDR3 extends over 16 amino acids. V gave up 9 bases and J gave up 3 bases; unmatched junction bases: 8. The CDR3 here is CATGGTSGYDTGELFF. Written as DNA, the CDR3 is TGTGCCACCGGAGGGACTAGCGGTTATGACACCGGGGAGCTGTTTTTT.